This record covers a single TCR beta chain. Its antigen remains unknown. This record comes from a study of cytomegalovirus exposure and HLA in healthy donors. Study-wide background: The roughly 110 validation repertoires were reported in a later analysis to have been generated on the same platform as the approximately 700 first-cohort repertoires.

Study-wide results and caveats: There were some 150 TCR beta chains listed as cytomegalovirus-associated. The TCR clusters that emerged in the first cohort tended, a later analysis found, to co-occur in the approximately 110 validation repertoires.

The donors belonged to the approximately 120-subject validation cohort, separate from the approximately 670-subject first cohort. Assay: immunoSEQ multiplex PCR; the TCRdb copy retains only in-frame clones and omits some. Here the sample spans about 130,000 clones, about 94% being singletons. Trimming cost V 3 bases and J 2 bases; bases outside gene matches: 4. This CDR3 region has 15 residues. In germline, CDR1 is SGHVS, CDR2 FNYEAQ. This chain uses TRBV7-6 with TRBJ1-3; TRBD1 matches 7 bases. The clonotype comes from a woman between 18 and 29 years old in good health and CMV-seronegative. The sample comprised PBMCs. The CDR3 region has the DNA TGTGCCAGCAGCTTTGACAGGGACACTGGAAACACCATATATTTT. Its translation: CASSFDRDTGNTIYF.